This note documents a single T cell receptor beta chain sequence. As yet, its antigen is unknown. The data derive from a study of T cell repertoires in cytomegalovirus infection. Study context: Indications came from public TCR beta signatures; they pointed to CMV infection and to a matching HLA type. Findings and limits, study-wide: Of the TCR beta families, the public ones yielded a cumulative frequency that identified carriers of CMV plus the relevant HLA. HLA-C-restricted CMV clonotypes gave the most frequent clonotype in two of eight donors.

MiXCR, run by TCRdb on the reads, gives a single entry per CDR3 protein. Among hundreds of thousands of distinct CDR3 sequences listed, about a sixth were seen once. The V gene end was trimmed by 2 bases and the J gene end by 0 bases; junction bases not matched to a gene: 10. Germline V gene lookup returns CDR1 DFQATT and CDR2 SNEGSKA (reference sequence). The CDR3 sequence is 17 residues long. The V and J genes are TRBV20-1 and TRBJ2-4, with 7 bases aligning to TRBD2. The TCR originated in a human donor in good health (CMV status not recorded). Some clones in this sample may be carry-over from other donors' samples. Material: PBMCs. The chain's CDR3 is CSARSSGVKLAKNIQYF. DNA of the CDR3: TGCAGTGCTAGATCCAGCGGGGTTAAGCTAGCCAAAAACATTCAGTACTTC.